Following are 31 T cell receptor beta chains from one sample sequenced in a study of PD-L1 blockade in urothelial cancer. Time point denoted: peripheral blood 6 weeks after treatment start. The data were produced by immunoSEQ multiplex PCR, yet TCRdb's version contains in-frame clones alone and is incomplete. The sample records over 100,000 clones, around 90% being singletons. Sample: PBMCs, taken around atezolizumab (anti-PD-L1) treatment. These receptors were taken from a man between 60 and 75 years old with urothelial cancer.

The chain joins TRBV6-4 to TRBJ2-7, with unresolved D. Germline CDR1 reads MRHNA; CDR2 reads SNTAGT. V lost 7 bases and J 8 bases, leaving 9 bases between the germline ends. The CDR3 consists of 10 residues. CDR3 loop: CASKPVQQYF. CDR3 DNA: TGTGCCAGCAAACCAGTACAGCAGTACTTC.

V and J are TRBV5-8 and TRBJ2-5; D perhaps matches TRBD1 (5 bases). Germline assignment: CDR1 SGHTS and CDR2 YDEGEE. The CDR3 length is 14 residues. V dropped 2 bases and J dropped 2 bases, with 10 bases sitting between them. Written as DNA, the CDR3 is TGTGCCAGCAGCTTTTTCCAGGGACAAGAGACCCAGTACTTC. Residues: CASSFFQGQETQYF.

The chain is built from TRBV29-1 and TRBJ1-2; a possible D gene is TRBD1 (6 bases). The germline gives CDR1 SQVTM, CDR2 ANQGSEA. The V gene lost 8 bases and the J gene lost 4 bases, with 17 bases spanning the gap. The CDR3 runs 13 residues. The CDR3 protein is CSSNGQGSYGYTF. DNA of the CDR3: TGCAGCTCTAACGGGCAGGGGAGCTATGGCTACACCTTC.

This clone was recorded only once. This rearrangement joins TRBV28 to TRBJ1-2, with 9 bases aligning to TRBD1. Germline values: CDR1 MDHEN, CDR2 SYDVKM. The CDR3 covers 15 residues. V dropped 7 bases and J dropped 8; count of bases not matched to a gene: 14. For the CDR3, the DNA is TGTGCCAGCAACAGCCGGGACAGGGTTTCTTGGGGCTACACCTTC. Translated: CASNSRDRVSWGYTF.

The chain joins TRBV7-7 to TRBJ2-7; the match to TRBD2 covers 10 bases. The germline gives CDR1 SSHAT, CDR2 FNYEAQ (reference sequence). With V trimmed by 6 bases and J by 7 bases, 6 bases remained unmatched. The CDR3 is made up of 13 amino acids. This chain's CDR3 is CASSPAGGQEQYF. In nucleotides, the CDR3 is TGTGCCAGCAGTCCAGCGGGGGGGCAAGAGCAGTACTTC.

The gene calls are TRBV30 and TRBJ2-2, with 10 bases identical to TRBD1. This CDR3 spans 14 amino acids. J gave up 5 bases and V 2 bases, and 2 bases lay outside the gene matches. The germline V gene encodes CDR1 GTSNPN and CDR2 SVGIG (reference sequence). CDR3 nucleotide sequence: TGTGCCTGGAGTCGGGACAGGGGTACCGGGGAGCTGTTTTTT. As protein: CAWSRDRGTGELFF.

This clone was seen a few times. This chain uses TRBV6-6 with TRBJ2-6; D gene uncertain. In germline, CDR1 is MNHNY, CDR2 SVGAGI (reference sequence). The V and J ends lost 6 bases and 0 bases respectively, with 12 bases between them. CDR3 length: 16 residues. The CDR3 coding sequence is TGTGCCAGCAGAGAGGAATTGAGCTCTGGGGCCAACGTCCTGACTTTC. Its translation: CASREELSSGANVLTF.

This clone appeared a single time. The chain has TRBV28 and TRBJ1-4, with 10 bases that match TRBD1. There are 15 residues in the CDR3. V shed 5 bases, J shed 6 bases, and the junction held 6 bases outside the gene matches. Per the germline V gene, CDR1 is MDHEN and CDR2 is SYDVKM. The CDR3 here is CASSHRTGGHEKLFF. CDR3 coding DNA: TGTGCCAGCAGTCACCGGACAGGGGGGCATGAAAAACTGTTTTTT.

In its sample, this clone was seen a few times. In nucleotides, the CDR3 is TGCGCCAGCTCTCAGGGAACTAGCGGGAGGCAGCAGTTCTTC. This codes for CASSQGTSGRQQFF. The V gene is TRBV4-3, the J gene TRBJ2-1, with TRBD2 matching 12 bases. Germline lookup yields CDR1 LGHNA and CDR2 YSLEER. The CDR3 spans 14 residues. V dropped 8 bases and J dropped 11; count of bases not matched to a gene: 10.

V and J are TRBV5-8 and TRBJ2-5; 10 bases are a match to TRBD1. With V trimmed by 1 base and J by 4 bases, 7 bases remained unmatched. CDR1 is SGHTS, CDR2 YDEGEE, per germline. CDR3 size: 16 residues. In DNA form, the CDR3 reads TGTGCCAGCAGCTTGCGGGACAGGGGACGGAGAGAGACCCAGTACTTC. Residues: CASSLRDRGRRETQYF.

This chain uses TRBV10-3 with TRBJ2-1, with D possibly TRBD2 on 6 matching bases. Germline loops: CDR1 ENHRY, CDR2 SYGVKD. The CDR3 is made up of 16 amino acids. V was pared by 0 bases and J by 0 bases, with 9 bases between. The CDR3 sequence is CAISESTSSSYNEQFF. The CDR3 DNA reads as TGTGCCATCAGTGAGTCCACTAGCAGCTCCTACAATGAGCAGTTCTTC.

The genes are TRBV5-1 and TRBJ2-1; 16 nucleotides line up with TRBD2. After removal of 5 bases from V and 4 bases from J, the junction contained 12 bases not matched to a gene. This CDR3 region has 19 residues. Germline assignment: CDR1 SGHRS and CDR2 YFSETQ. The DNA of the CDR3 is TGCGCCAGCAGGTCGACCGGGACTAGCGGGGGGGCCGGTTACAATGAGCAGTTCTTC. Amino acids: CASRSTGTSGGAGYNEQFF.

The genes are TRBV4-3 and TRBJ2-5, with a weak D call TRBD2 (6 bases). V was trimmed by 0 bases and J by 5 bases, leaving 13 bases between them. The germline V gene encodes CDR1 LGHNA and CDR2 YSLEER. CDR3 length: 15 amino acids. The CDR3, as DNA: TGCGCCAGCAGCCAAGAGATTGGGACTGGGGAGACCCAGTACTTC. It encodes CASSQEIGTGETQYF.

The rearrangement joins TRBV6-5 to TRBJ1-2; D gene uncertain. The CDR3 loop spans 13 amino acids. Germline V gene data show CDR1 as MNHEY and CDR2 as SVGAGI. V dropped 6 bases and J dropped 4 bases, with 12 bases sitting between them. The CDR3 loop is CASSYAGLYGYTF. DNA for the CDR3: TGTGCCAGCAGCTACGCGGGCCTCTATGGCTACACCTTC.

The chain uses TRBV27 and TRBJ2-5; a possible D gene is TRBD1 (6 bases). Germline V gene lookup returns CDR1 MNHEY and CDR2 SMNVEV (reference sequence). Trimming left V 5 bases short and J 4 bases short, with 11 bases between. The CDR3 totals 13 residues. CDR3 DNA: TGTGCCAGCAGTCATCCACAGGGAGAGACCCAGTACTTC. This codes for CASSHPQGETQYF.

The chain carries TRBV6-5 and TRBJ1-3, with D perhaps matching TRBD1 (5 bases). V lost 6 bases, J lost 0 bases, and 9 bases lay in between. The CDR3 is 14 residues long. CDR1 is MNHEY, CDR2 SVGAGI, per germline. The CDR3 reads CASRTGFSGNTIYF. The CDR3 DNA reads as TGTGCCAGCAGAACAGGCTTCTCTGGAAACACCATATATTTT.

Here the CDR3 DNA reads TGTGCCAGCAGCTTAGCGCGCGGTTCTGGGGCCAACGTCCTGACTTTC. Protein sequence: CASSLARGSGANVLTF. The chain carries TRBV7-6 and TRBJ2-6, with no clear D. Per the germline V gene, CDR1 is SGHVS and CDR2 is FNYEAQ. Trimming took 0 bases from V and 1 from J, leaving 7 bases between them. CDR3 length: 16 residues.

The chain recombines TRBV2 with TRBJ2-7; 10 nucleotides align to TRBD1. CDR1 is SNHLY, CDR2 FYNNEI, per germline. This CDR3 has 14 residues. With 4 bases clipped from V and 5 bases from J, the junction kept 5 bases outside the gene matches. CDR3 sequence reads: CASSADRGLNEQYF. CDR3 sequence (DNA): TGTGCCAGCAGTGCCGACAGGGGGCTTAACGAGCAGTACTTC.

The rearrangement links TRBV7-2 to TRBJ1-1; no clear D. This CDR3 has 13 amino acids. Per the germline V gene, CDR1 is SGHTA and CDR2 is FQGNSA. Trimming cost V 3 bases and J 2 bases, with 7 bases left between them. The chain's CDR3 is CASSLEANTEAFF. CDR3 coding DNA: TGTGCCAGCAGCTTGGAGGCTAACACTGAAGCTTTCTTT.

The chain links TRBV4-1 to TRBJ2-1; maybe TRBD2 (6 bases). The CDR3 is 16 residues long. Germline-derived CDR1 and CDR2 are MGHRA and YSYEKL. V shed 1 base and J shed 2 bases, with 12 bases lying between them. DNA for the CDR3: TGCGCCAGCAGCCAAGTCGGGCGGGGAACCTACAATGAGCAGTTCTTC. Amino acid sequence: CASSQVGRGTYNEQFF.

This clone was picked up one time. The chain is built from TRBV4-1 and TRBJ2-3, with a weak D call TRBD1 (5 bases). The ends were cut back, 0 bases at V and 8 bases at J, with 12 bases in the middle. The germline V gene encodes CDR1 MGHRA and CDR2 YSYEKL. The CDR3 covers 14 residues. CDR3 loop: CASSQDPGLGTQYF. The CDR3 DNA reads as TGCGCCAGCAGCCAAGATCCAGGGCTGGGTACGCAGTATTTT.

This chain joins TRBV4-1 and TRBJ1-5, with D unresolved. The CDR3 length is 16 residues. CDR1 MGHRA and CDR2 YSYEKL come from the germline V gene. Trimming cost V 2 bases and J 6 bases, with 17 bases left between them. As DNA, the CDR3 is TGCGCCAGCAGCCAAACTCCCGCGCGAGGGCCTCAGCCCCAGCATTTT. Its translation: CASSQTPARGPQPQHF.

V usage is TRBV6-5 and J usage is TRBJ2-2; TRBD2 might be the D (7 bases). The length of the CDR3 is 13 residues. Germline CDR1 is MNHEY and CDR2 is SVGAGI. V gave up 6 bases and J gave up 8 bases, with 13 bases separating them. CDR3 sequence: CASSPGGYGELFF. CDR3 nucleotides: TGTGCCAGCAGCCCGGGGGGCTATGGGGAGCTGTTTTTT.

The chain is built from TRBV7-2 and TRBJ1-6; TRBD1 is a possible D gene (6 bases). Trimming took 4 bases from V and 0 from J, leaving 10 bases between them. The CDR3 totals 16 residues. CDR1 and CDR2 (germline): SGHTA, FQGNSA. CDR3 coding DNA: TGTGCCAGCAGCTCCCGACAGGCCTCCTATAATTCACCCCTCCACTTT. Translating gives CASSSRQASYNSPLHF.

The rearrangement uses TRBV5-1 and TRBJ2-2, with a weak D call TRBD1 (7 bases). The V end lost 6 bases, the J end lost 4 bases, and 13 bases lay between the germline ends. The CDR3 spans 14 residues. The germline CDR1 and CDR2 sequences are SGHRS and YFSETQ. The CDR3 here is CASKKQGGTGELFF. In DNA form, the CDR3 reads TGCGCCAGCAAAAAGCAGGGGGGCACCGGGGAGCTGTTTTTT.

V gene TRBV5-4 combines with J gene TRBJ2-3; 12 bases agree with TRBD2. After removal of 0 bases from V and 3 bases from J, the junction contained 5 bases not matched to a gene. The CDR3 consists of 17 residues. Germline values: CDR1 SGHNT, CDR2 YYREEE (reference sequence). The CDR3 DNA reads as TGTGCCAGCAGCTTGGAACCTAGCGGGAGGGGTACAGATACGCAGTATTTT. It is translated as CASSLEPSGRGTDTQYF.

This clone was picked up one time. J is TRBJ2-1 and V is TRBV9; no reliable D call. Trimming cost V 5 bases and J 12 bases, with 12 bases left between them. CDR1 and CDR2 (germline): SGDLS, YYNGEE. The CDR3 runs 11 residues. CDR3 DNA: TGTGCCAGCAGTACAGATCTCGGGCAGTTCTTC. Its translation: CASSTDLGQFF.

The sample holds a few counts of this clone. The chain uses TRBV15 and TRBJ2-3, with D perhaps matching TRBD1 (6 bases). V was trimmed by 5 bases and J by 2 bases, leaving 17 bases between them. The germline V gene encodes CDR1 LNHNV and CDR2 YYDKDF (reference sequence). The CDR3 contains 16 residues. The CDR3 bases are TGTGCCACCAGCTCTAGACAGGCTATGAACACAGATACGCAGTATTTT. Protein sequence: CATSSRQAMNTDTQYF. The full variable domain, completed using reference TRBV15 and TRBJ2-3, is DAMVIQNPRYQVTQFGKPVTLSCSQTLNHNVMYWYQQKSSQAPKLLFHYYDKDFNNEADTPDNFQSRRPNTSFCFLDIRSPGLGDTAMYLCATSSRQAMNTDTQYFGPGTRLTVL.

This chain joins TRBV28 and TRBJ2-1; D perhaps matches TRBD1 (5 bases). Between the trimmed V and J ends, which lost 5 bases and 4 bases, there was a span of 6 bases. The CDR3 spans 12 residues. CDR1 and CDR2 from the germline V gene are MDHEN and SYDVKM. The CDR3 nucleotides read TGTGCCAGCAGTGGGGCTTACAATGAGCAGTTCTTC. Translated, it gives CASSGAYNEQFF.

The V and J genes are TRBV15 and TRBJ2-5, with a weak D call TRBD1 (5 bases). CDR1 and CDR2 (germline): LNHNV, YYDKDF (reference sequence). V lost 3 bases and J lost 5, with 10 bases in between. This CDR3 is 13 amino acids long. The CDR3 here is CATSRGLEETQYF. CDR3 in DNA: TGTGCCACCAGCAGGGGGCTCGAGGAGACCCAGTACTTC.

The chain combines TRBV2 with TRBJ1-6; 7 nucleotides align to TRBD1. V was clipped by 2 bases and J by 4 bases; unmatched bases: 2. From germline, CDR1 is SNHLY and CDR2 FYNNEI. The length of the CDR3 is 15 residues. The CDR3: CASSERTGYNSPLHF. In nucleotides, the CDR3 is TGTGCCAGCAGTGAACGGACAGGTTATAATTCACCCCTCCACTTT.